The entry below gives a single T cell receptor beta chain sequence along with its context. The data stem from a study of cytomegalovirus exposure and HLA in healthy donors. This CDR3 is built from 15 residues. Germline V gene data show CDR1 as MNHEY and CDR2 as SMNVEV (reference sequence). 60 Vbeta and 13 Jbeta primers were used in PCR. Here immunoSEQ multiplex PCR was the method, and the copy in TCRdb shows in-frame clones only, minus some. The sample holds more than 85,000 clones, about 79% seen once. This clonotype was sampled from a female donor in good health and CMV-seropositive. The rearrangement links TRBV27 to TRBJ2-5, with TRBD2 matching over 7 bases. Near its end, the DNA agrees better with TRBJ2-7, so the J call may be wrong. The sequencing input was PBMCs. The CDR3: CASSSGRTLSYEQYF. Written as DNA, the CDR3 is TGTGCCAGCAGCTCCGGGAGGACTCTCTCCTACGAGCAGTACTTC.